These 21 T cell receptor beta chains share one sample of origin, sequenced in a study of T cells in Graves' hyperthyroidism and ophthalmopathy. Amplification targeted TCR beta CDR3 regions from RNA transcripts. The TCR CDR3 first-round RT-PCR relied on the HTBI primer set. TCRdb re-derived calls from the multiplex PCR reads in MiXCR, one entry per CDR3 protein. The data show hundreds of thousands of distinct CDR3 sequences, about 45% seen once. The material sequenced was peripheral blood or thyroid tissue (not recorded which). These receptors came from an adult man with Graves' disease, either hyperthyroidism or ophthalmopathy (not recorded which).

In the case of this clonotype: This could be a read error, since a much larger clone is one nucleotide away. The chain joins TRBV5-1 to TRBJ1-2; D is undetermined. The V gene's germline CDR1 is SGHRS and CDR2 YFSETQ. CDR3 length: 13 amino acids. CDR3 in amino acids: CTSSLEVSYGYTF. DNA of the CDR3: TGCACCAGCAGCTTGGAGGTGAGCTATGGCTACACCTTC. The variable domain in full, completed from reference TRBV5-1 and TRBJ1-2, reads KAGVTQTPRYLIKTRGQQVTLSCSPISGHRSVSWYQQTPGQGLQFLFEYFSETQRNKGNFPGRFSGRQFSNSRSEMNVSTLELGDSALYLCTSSLEVSYGYTFGSGTRLTVV.

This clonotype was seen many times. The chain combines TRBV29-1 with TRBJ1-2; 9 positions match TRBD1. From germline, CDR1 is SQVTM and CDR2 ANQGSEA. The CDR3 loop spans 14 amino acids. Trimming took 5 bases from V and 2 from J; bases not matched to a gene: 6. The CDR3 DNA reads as TGCAGCGTTTACTCCGACAGGGGGAACTATGGCTACACCTTC. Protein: CSVYSDRGNYGYTF.

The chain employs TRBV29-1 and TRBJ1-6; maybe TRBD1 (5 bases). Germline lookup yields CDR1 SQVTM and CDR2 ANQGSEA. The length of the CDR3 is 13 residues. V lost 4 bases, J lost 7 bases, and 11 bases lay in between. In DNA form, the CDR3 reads TGCAGCGTTGGCGACAGTCTGAATTCACCCCTCCACTTT. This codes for CSVGDSLNSPLHF. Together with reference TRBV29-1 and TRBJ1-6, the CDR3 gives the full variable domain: SAVISQKPSRDICQRGTSLTIQCQVDSQVTMMFWYRQQPGQSLTLIATANQGSEATYESGFVIDKFPISRPNLTFSTLTVSNMSPEDSSIYLCSVGDSLNSPLHFGNGTRLTVT.

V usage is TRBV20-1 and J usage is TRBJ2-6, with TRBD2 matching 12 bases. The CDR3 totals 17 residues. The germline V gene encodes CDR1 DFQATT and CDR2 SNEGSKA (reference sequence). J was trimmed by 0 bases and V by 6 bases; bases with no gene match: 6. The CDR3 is CSATPSGGASGANVLTF. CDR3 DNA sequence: TGCAGTGCAACTCCTAGCGGGGGGGCCTCTGGGGCCAACGTCCTGACTTTC.

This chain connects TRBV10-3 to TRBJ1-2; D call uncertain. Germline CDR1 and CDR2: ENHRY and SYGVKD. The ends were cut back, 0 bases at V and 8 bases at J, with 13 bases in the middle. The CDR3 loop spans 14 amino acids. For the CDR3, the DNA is TGTGCCATCAGTGAGTCTACAGTCACCCTAGGCTACACCTTC. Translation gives CAISESTVTLGYTF.

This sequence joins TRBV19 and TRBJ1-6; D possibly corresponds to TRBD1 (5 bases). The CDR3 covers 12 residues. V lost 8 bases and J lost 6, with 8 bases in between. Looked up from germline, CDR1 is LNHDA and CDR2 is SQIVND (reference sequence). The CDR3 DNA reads TGTGCCAGTGGGACGCCTAATTCACCCCTCCACTTT. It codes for CASGTPNSPLHF. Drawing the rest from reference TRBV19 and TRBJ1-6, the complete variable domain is DGGITQSPKYLFRKEGQNVTLSCEQNLNHDAMYWYRQDPGQGLRLIYYSQIVNDFQKGDIAEGYSVSREKKESFPLTVTSAQKNPTAFYLCASGTPNSPLHFGNGTRLTVT.

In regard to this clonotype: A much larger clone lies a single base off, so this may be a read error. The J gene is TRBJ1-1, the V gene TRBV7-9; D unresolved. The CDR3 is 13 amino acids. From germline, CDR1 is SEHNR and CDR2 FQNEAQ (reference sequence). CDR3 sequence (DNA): TGTGCCGGCAGCGCGGGTGGAGACACTGAAGCTTTCTTT. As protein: CAGSAGGDTEAFF. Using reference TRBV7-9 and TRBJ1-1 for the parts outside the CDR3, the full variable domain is DTGVSQNPRHKITKRGQNVTFRCDPISEHNRLYWYRQTLGQGPEFLTYFQNEAQLEKSRLLSDRFSAERPKGSFSTLEIQRTEQGDSAMYLCAGSAGGDTEAFFGQGTRLTVV.

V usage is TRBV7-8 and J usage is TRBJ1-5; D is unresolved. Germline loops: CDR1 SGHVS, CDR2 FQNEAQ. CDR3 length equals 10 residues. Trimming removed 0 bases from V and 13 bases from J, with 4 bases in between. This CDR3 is CASSLAGQHF. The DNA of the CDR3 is TGTGCCAGCAGCTTAGCGGGACAGCATTTT.

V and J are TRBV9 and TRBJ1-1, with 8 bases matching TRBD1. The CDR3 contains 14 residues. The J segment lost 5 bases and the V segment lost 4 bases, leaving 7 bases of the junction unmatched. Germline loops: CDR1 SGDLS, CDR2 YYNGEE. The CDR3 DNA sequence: TGTGCCAGCAGCCTCCCCCAGGGGGCTACTGAAGCTTTCTTT. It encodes CASSLPQGATEAFF. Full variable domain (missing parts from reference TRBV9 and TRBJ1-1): DSGVTQTPKHLITATGQRVTLRCSPRSGDLSVYWYQQSLDQGLQFLIQYYNGEERAKGNILERFSAQQFPDLHSELNLSSLELGDSALYFCASSLPQGATEAFFGQGTRLTVV.

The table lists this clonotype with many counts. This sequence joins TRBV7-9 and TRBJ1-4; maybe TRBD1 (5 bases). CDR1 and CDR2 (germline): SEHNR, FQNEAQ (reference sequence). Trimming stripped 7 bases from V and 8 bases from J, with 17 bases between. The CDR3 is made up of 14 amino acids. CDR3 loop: CASTGMPVDEKLFF. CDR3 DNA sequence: TGTGCCAGCACAGGGATGCCGGTTGACGAAAAACTGTTTTTT. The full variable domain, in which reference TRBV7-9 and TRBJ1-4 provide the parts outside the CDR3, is DTGVSQNPRHKITKRGQNVTFRCDPISEHNRLYWYRQTLGQGPEFLTYFQNEAQLEKSRLLSDRFSAERPKGSFSTLEIQRTEQGDSAMYLCASTGMPVDEKLFFGSGTQLSVL.

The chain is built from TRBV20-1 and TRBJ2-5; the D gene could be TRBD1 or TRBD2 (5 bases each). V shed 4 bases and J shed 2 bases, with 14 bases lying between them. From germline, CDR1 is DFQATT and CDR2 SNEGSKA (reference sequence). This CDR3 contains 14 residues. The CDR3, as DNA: TGCAGTGCTATCCCCCGGGGCCTACAAGAGACCCAGTACTTC. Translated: CSAIPRGLQETQYF.

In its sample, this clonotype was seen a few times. Written as DNA, the CDR3 is TGTGCCAGCAGTTTGTCGGCAGGGGGCGCGGAGACCCAGTACTTC. Its translation: CASSLSAGGAETQYF. The rearrangement uses TRBV25-1 and TRBJ2-5, with 8 bases lining up with TRBD1. Germline CDR1 MGHDK, CDR2 SYGVNS. V gave up 5 bases and J gave up 5 bases; unmatched junction bases: 10. The CDR3 has 15 amino acids.

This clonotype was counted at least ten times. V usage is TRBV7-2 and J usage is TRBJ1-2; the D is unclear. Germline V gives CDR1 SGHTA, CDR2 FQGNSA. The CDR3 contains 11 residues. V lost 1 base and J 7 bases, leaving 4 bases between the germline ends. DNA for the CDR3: TGTGCCAGCAGCTTAGATGGTGGCTACACCTTC. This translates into CASSLDGGYTF.

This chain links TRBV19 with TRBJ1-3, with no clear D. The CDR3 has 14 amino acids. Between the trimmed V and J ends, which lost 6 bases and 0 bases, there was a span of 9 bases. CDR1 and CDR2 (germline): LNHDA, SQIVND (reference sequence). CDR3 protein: CASRGPSSGNTIYF. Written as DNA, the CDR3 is TGTGCCAGTAGGGGCCCAAGCTCTGGAAACACCATATATTTT.

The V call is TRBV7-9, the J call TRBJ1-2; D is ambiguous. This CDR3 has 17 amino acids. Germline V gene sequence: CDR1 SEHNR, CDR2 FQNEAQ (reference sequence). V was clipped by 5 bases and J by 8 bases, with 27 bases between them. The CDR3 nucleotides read TGTGCCAGCAGCCCCGAAGATTGGCCCTTTGGGGAAACCGGCTACACCTTC. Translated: CASSPEDWPFGETGYTF.

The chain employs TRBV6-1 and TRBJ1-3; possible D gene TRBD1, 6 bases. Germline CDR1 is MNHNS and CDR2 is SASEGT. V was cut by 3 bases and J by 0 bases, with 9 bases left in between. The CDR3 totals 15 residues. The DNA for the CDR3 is TGTGCCAGCAGTGATACAGGGCTCTCTGGAAACACCATATATTTT. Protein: CASSDTGLSGNTIYF.

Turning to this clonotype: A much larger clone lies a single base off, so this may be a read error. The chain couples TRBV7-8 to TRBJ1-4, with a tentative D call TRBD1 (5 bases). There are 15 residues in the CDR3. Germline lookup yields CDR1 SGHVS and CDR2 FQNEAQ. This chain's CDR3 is CASSVSGLGNEKLVF. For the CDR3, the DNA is TGTGCCAGCAGCGTATCAGGGCTTGGTAATGAAAAACTGGTTTTT.

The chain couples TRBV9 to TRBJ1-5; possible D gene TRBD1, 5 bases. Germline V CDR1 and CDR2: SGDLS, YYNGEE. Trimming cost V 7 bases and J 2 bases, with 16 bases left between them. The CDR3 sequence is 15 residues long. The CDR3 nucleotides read TGTGCCAGCTTAGCGGGGCAGGGCCGCAATCAGCCCCAGCATTTT. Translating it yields CASLAGQGRNQPQHF. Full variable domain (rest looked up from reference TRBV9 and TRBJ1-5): DSGVTQTPKHLITATGQRVTLRCSPRSGDLSVYWYQQSLDQGLQFLIQYYNGEERAKGNILERFSAQQFPDLHSELNLSSLELGDSALYFCASLAGQGRNQPQHFGDGTRLSIL.

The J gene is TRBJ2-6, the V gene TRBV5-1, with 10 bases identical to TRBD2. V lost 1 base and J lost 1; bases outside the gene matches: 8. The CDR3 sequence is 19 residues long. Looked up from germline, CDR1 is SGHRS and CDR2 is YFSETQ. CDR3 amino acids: CASSLTTIAGGSGANVLTF. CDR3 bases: TGCGCCAGCAGCTTGACGACGATAGCGGGGGGATCTGGGGCCAACGTCCTGACTTTC.

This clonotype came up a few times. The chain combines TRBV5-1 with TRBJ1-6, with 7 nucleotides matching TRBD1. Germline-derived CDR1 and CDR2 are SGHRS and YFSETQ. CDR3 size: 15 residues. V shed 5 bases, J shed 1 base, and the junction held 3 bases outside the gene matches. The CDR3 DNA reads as TGCGCCAGCAGACCGACAGGGTCCTATAATTCACCCCTCCACTTT. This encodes CASRPTGSYNSPLHF.

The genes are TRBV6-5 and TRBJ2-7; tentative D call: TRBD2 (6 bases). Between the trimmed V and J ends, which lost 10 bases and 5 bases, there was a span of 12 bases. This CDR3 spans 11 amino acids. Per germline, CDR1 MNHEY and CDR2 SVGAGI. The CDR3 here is CATGRGNEQYF. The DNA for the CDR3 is TGTGCCACCGGGAGAGGCAACGAGCAGTACTTC.